A selection of T cell receptor beta chains follows, all from one sample in a study of T-cell reconstitution after alpha-beta-depleted transplantation in children. TCRdb re-analysed the PCR reads in MiXCR, keeping a single row per CDR3 protein. In the table there are about 610,000 distinct CDR3 sequences, 8% to 11% of which are singletons. The input for sequencing was PBMCs from the stem cell graft donor, taken from the stem cell graft. These TCRs come from a human donor who donated a stem cell graft to a child with acute myeloid leukemia. The CDR3 runs from the conserved cysteine through the conserved F or W. Size is stated for part of the rows, as once, few or many counts, or as a class when the clone is expanded.

clone size	J gene	V gene	CDR3 protein
NA	TRBJ2-2	TRBV7-8	CASSSGPGTGTGELFF
many	TRBJ2-2	TRBV5-1	CASSQSLGGELFF
NA	TRBJ1-3	TRBV6-5	CASSYRESSGNTIYF
few	TRBJ1-1	TRBV20-1	CSASVSSRGRNTEAFF
NA	TRBJ1-2	TRBV6-2/TRBV6-3	CASSSTASGGYTF
NA	TRBJ2-7	TRBV10-3	CAIRPKVDTSGRGWSVEQYF
few	TRBJ2-5	TRBV4-3	CASSQGQGAGVGETQYF
NA	TRBJ2-7	TRBV7-2	CASSPRGQGTGEQYF
few	TRBJ1-3	TRBV20-1	CSARGDRISGNTIYF
NA	TRBJ2-4	TRBV12-5	CASAPGTGLAKNIQYF
few	TRBJ2-7	TRBV29-1	CSVQLAGAGSEQYF
NA	TRBJ2-5	TRBV25-1	CASSDPIAGGETQYF
few	TRBJ2-1	TRBV6-2/TRBV6-3	CASSYPTSGVNNEQFF
NA	TRBJ2-3	TRBV11-2	CASSLLAGGRRGFADTQYF
many	TRBJ2-2	TRBV5-1	CASSLRTSGSGSGELFF
many	TRBJ2-7	TRBV20-1	CSARLAGTYEQYF
NA	TRBJ2-1	TRBV29-1	CSVEEGRGGSSYNEQFF
many	TRBJ2-7	TRBV25-1	CASSGTGQGAREQYF
NA	TRBJ2-7	TRBV24-1	CATSADGLGEQYF
NA	TRBJ2-1	TRBV6-2/TRBV6-3	CASSYVVDRGDDNEQFF
NA	TRBJ2-5	TRBV20-1	CSARAGDLQEAQYF
few	TRBJ2-7	TRBV19	CASADYLMREQYF
many	TRBJ2-3	TRBV28	CATLTPSGREGADTQYF
few	TRBJ2-2	TRBV20-1	CSARGGTREGPGELFF
many	TRBJ2-5	TRBV6-2/TRBV6-3	CASSYGAGTQYF
few	TRBJ2-1	TRBV10-3	CAIRGDSSSYNEQFF
NA	TRBJ1-5	TRBV4-2	CASSQDGRRDQPHHF
many	TRBJ2-1	TRBV7-2	CASSPKAGLPIEQFF
many	TRBJ2-1	TRBV5-5	CASSPGLAVRGEQFF
NA	TRBJ2-4	TRBV12-3/TRBV12-4	CASSLGRGPRIQYF
many	TRBJ2-1	TRBV28	CASSFSWGEFF
few	TRBJ2-7	TRBV2	CASIDSYEQYF
NA	TRBJ2-1	TRBV7-2	CASSSSTSGSNEQFF
NA	TRBJ2-3	TRBV20-1	CSALLAGSTDTQYF
many	TRBJ2-1	TRBV4-2	CASSQIRTESSYNEQFF
few	TRBJ2-5	TRBV15	CATSRDVIVKTQYF
few	TRBJ1-1	TRBV7-2	CASSTPTGYTEAFF
many	TRBJ1-1	TRBV12-3/TRBV12-4	CASRRQGGNPEAFF
NA	TRBJ2-7	TRBV12-3/TRBV12-4	CASSLRAAGNYEQYF
many	TRBJ2-3	TRBV7-9	CASSFRRGRLDTQYF
NA	TRBJ2-1	TRBV6-2/TRBV6-3	CASSYSRSGLRLAGYNEQFF